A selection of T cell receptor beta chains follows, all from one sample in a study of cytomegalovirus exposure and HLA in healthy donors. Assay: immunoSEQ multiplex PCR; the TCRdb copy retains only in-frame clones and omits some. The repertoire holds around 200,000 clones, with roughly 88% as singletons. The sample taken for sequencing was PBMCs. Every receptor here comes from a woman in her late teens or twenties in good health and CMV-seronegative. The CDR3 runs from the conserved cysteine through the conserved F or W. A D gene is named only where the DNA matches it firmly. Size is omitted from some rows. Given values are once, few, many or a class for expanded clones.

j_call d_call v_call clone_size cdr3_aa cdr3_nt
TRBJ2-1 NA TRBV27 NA CASSLHGTSLEQFF TGTGCCAGCAGTTTACACGGGACATCTCTCGAGCAGTTCTTC
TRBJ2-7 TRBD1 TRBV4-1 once CASSQTGAGTGGYEQYF TGCGCCAGCAGCCAAACTGGGGCCGGGACAGGGGGATACGAGCAGTACTTC
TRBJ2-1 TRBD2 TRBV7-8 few CASSSSGTTYNEQFF TGTGCCAGCAGCTCCAGCGGGACCACCTACAATGAGCAGTTCTTC
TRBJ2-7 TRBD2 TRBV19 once CASSMGLASYYEQYF TGTGCCAGTAGTATGGGACTAGCGAGCTACTACGAGCAGTACTTC
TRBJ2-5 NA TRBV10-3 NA CAINTDPRKETQYF TGTGCCATCAATACTGACCCGCGGAAGGAGACCCAGTACTTC
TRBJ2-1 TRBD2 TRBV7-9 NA CASSLALAGGYLPNEQFF TGTGCCAGCAGCTTAGCGCTAGCGGGAGGGTACCTCCCCAATGAGCAGTTCTTC
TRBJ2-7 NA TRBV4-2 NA CASSQDLTGSKYEQYF TGTGCCAGCAGCCAAGATCTAACAGGGAGCAAGTACGAGCAGTACTTC
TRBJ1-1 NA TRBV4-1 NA CASSPPGLGTEAFF TGCGCCAGCAGTCCCCCGGGGTTGGGCACTGAAGCTTTCTTT
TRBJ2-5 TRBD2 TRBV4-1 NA CASSRGLVGNQTQYF TGCGCCAGCAGCAGGGGACTAGTGGGCAATCAGACCCAGTACTTC
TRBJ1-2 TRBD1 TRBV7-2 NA CASSSSGGQGISGYTF TGTGCCAGCAGTTCCTCAGGAGGACAGGGGATCTCTGGCTACACCTTC
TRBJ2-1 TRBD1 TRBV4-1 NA CASSQPTDRATSRYNEQFF TGCGCCAGCAGCCAACCTACCGACAGGGCCACTAGTAGGTACAATGAGCAGTTCTTC
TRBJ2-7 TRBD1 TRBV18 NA CASSPGTGGSPEQYF TGTGCCAGCTCACCAGGGACAGGAGGATCCCCCGAGCAGTACTTC
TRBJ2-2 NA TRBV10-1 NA CASSDDSITNTGELFF TGCGCCAGCAGTGATGACAGCATCACGAACACCGGGGAGCTGTTTTTT
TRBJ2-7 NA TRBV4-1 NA CASSQDKLDTTRQYF TGCGCCAGCAGCCAAGATAAACTAGATACTACGAGGCAGTACTTC
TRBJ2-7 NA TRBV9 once CASSPQGPVLGLDEQYF TGTGCCAGCAGCCCCCAAGGTCCCGTTTTGGGCTTGGACGAGCAGTACTTC
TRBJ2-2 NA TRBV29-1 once CSARAGSGELFF TGCAGCGCTAGGGCTGGGAGCGGGGAGCTGTTTTTT
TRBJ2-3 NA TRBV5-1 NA CASSPRPGGTDTQYF TGCGCCAGCAGTCCGAGGCCAGGGGGCACAGATACGCAGTATTTT
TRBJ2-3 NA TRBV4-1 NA CASSQGLVSTDTQYF TGCGCCAGCAGCCAAGGACTAGTATCTACAGATACGCAGTATTTT
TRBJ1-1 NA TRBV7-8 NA CASSLLGQGTEAFF TGTGCCAGCAGCTTACTGGGTCAGGGAACTGAAGCTTTCTTT
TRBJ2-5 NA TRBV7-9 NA CASTVTALRQETQYF TGTGCCAGCACCGTGACAGCTTTGAGACAAGAGACCCAGTACTTC
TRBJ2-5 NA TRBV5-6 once CASSLGSREETQYF TGTGCCAGCAGCTTGGGGTCGAGGGAAGAGACCCAGTACTTC
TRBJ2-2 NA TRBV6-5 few CASSSGVGSTGELFF TGTGCCAGCAGTTCGGGAGTCGGCAGCACCGGGGAGCTGTTTTTT
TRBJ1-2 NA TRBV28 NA CASSLRQATSYTF TGTGCCAGCAGTCTCCGGCAGGCGACGAGCTACACCTTC
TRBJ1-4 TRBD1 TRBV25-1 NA CASSAGDRGEKLFF TGTGCCAGCAGTGCCGGGGACAGGGGTGAAAAACTGTTTTTT
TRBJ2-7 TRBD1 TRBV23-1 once CASSVPGTVTYEQYF TGCGCCAGCAGTGTCCCCGGGACAGTTACCTACGAGCAGTACTTC
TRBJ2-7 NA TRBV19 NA CASSAASGPTYEQYF TGTGCCAGTAGTGCTGCGAGCGGGCCTACCTACGAGCAGTACTTC
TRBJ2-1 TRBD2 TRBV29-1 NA CSAYLGVAGKYNEQFF TGCAGCGCTTACTTGGGGGTAGCGGGCAAATACAATGAGCAGTTCTTC
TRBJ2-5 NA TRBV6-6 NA CATNRGWETQYF TGTGCCACCAATAGAGGTTGGGAGACCCAGTACTTC
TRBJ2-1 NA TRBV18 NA CASSLLEFAANNEQFF TGTGCCAGCTCACTCCTGGAATTTGCGGCTAACAATGAGCAGTTCTTC
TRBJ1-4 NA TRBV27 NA CASSFPGGKLFF TGTGCCAGCAGTTTCCCCGGGGGAAAACTGTTTTTT
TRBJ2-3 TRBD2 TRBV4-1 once CASSQVTSGTDTQYF TGCGCCAGCAGCCAAGTTACTAGCGGGACAGATACGCAGTATTTT
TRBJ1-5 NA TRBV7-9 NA CASSGGIGVPQPQHF TGTGCCAGCAGCGGAGGGATCGGGGTCCCTCAGCCCCAGCATTTT
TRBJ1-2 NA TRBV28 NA CASTDPNGDYYGYTF TGTGCCAGCACCGACCCGAACGGGGATTACTATGGCTACACCTTC
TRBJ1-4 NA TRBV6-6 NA CASSYPPNEKLFF TGTGCCAGCAGTTACCCCCCAAATGAAAAACTGTTTTTT
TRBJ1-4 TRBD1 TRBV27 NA CASTPSPGQAREKLFF TGTGCCAGCACTCCATCGCCGGGACAGGCTCGAGAAAAACTGTTTTTT
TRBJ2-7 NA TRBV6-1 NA CASSEGISYEQYF TGTGCCAGCAGTGAGGGCATCTCCTACGAGCAGTACTTC
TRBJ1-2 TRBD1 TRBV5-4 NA CASSLDDRGRADGYTF TGTGCCAGCAGCTTGGATGACAGGGGGCGCGCGGATGGCTACACCTTC
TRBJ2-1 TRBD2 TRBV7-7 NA CASSLGLAGNNEQFF TGTGCTAGCAGCCTCGGGCTAGCGGGTAACAATGAGCAGTTCTTC
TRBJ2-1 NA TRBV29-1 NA CSVVGRRANNEQFF TGCAGCGTTGTTGGTCGGCGGGCTAACAATGAGCAGTTCTTC
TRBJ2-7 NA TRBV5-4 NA CASSSEGLGEQYF TGTGCCAGCAGCTCGGAGGGGCTGGGCGAGCAGTACTTC
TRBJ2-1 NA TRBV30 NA CAWRRDWGYNEQFF TGTGCCTGGAGAAGGGACTGGGGGTACAATGAGCAGTTCTTC
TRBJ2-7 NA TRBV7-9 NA CASTRESSYEQYF TGTGCCAGCACCAGGGAAAGCTCCTACGAGCAGTACTTC
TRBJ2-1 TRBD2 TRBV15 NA CATSRGVAGRGTNEQFF TGTGCCACCAGCAGAGGGGTAGCGGGACGAGGGACAAATGAGCAGTTCTTC
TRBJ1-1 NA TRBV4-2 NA CASSQDPPPAGMNTEAFF TGTGCCAGCAGCCAAGATCCGCCCCCTGCAGGTATGAACACTGAAGCTTTCTTT
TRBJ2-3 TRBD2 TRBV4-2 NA CASSQELGSGRSGTDTQYF TGTGCCAGCAGCCAAGAGCTCGGTAGCGGGAGGAGCGGGACAGATACGCAGTATTTT
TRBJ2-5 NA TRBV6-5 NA CASKTGIGETQYF TGTGCCAGCAAGACAGGAATTGGAGAGACCCAGTACTTC
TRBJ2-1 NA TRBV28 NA CASSYGGSYNEQFF TGTGCCAGCAGTTACGGAGGCTCCTACAATGAGCAGTTCTTC
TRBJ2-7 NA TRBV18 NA CASSSSYEQYF TGTGCCAGCTCATCGTCCTACGAGCAGTACTTC
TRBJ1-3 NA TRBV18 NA CASSPPVEVNTIYF TGTGCCAGCTCACCCCCGGTAGAAGTAAACACCATATATTTT
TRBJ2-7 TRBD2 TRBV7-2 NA CASSLVEWDYHDEQYF TGTGCCAGCAGCTTAGTAGAATGGGACTACCACGACGAGCAGTACTTC